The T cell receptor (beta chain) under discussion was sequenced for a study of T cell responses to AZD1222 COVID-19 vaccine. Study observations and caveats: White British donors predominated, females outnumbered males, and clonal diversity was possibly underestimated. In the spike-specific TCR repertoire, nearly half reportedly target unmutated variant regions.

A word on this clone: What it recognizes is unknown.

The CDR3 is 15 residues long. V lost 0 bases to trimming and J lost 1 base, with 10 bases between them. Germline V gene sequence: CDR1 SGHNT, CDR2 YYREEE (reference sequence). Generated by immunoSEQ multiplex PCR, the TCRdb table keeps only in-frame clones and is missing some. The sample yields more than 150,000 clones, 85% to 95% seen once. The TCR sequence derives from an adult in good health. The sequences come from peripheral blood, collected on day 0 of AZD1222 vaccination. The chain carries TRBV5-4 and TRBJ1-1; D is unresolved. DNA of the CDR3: TGTGCCAGCAGCTTGGTTACCAGCCAGAACACTGAAGCTTTCTTT. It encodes CASSLVTSQNTEAFF.